This T cell receptor (beta chain) was obtained from a study of blood T cells in healthy people across ages. Broader study findings: A strong correlation was seen between TCR beta diversity and naive T cell percentage.

The CDR3 covers 15 residues. In germline, CDR1 is SQVTM, CDR2 ANQGSEA. There were healthy Caucasian individuals from Russia, aged roughly 6 to 90, serving as donors. It was about 9.4 milliliters of peripheral blood that were drawn from each donor. Concerning this clonotype itself: Its target is unknown.

Together with a sample-barcoded 5' primer, a J-beta primer mix was included in a second PCR lasting 7 to 11 cycles. A template-switch adaptor with 12 random nucleotides tagged each cDNA molecule. TCRdb re-analysed the 5' RACE reads in MiXCR, keeping a single row per CDR3 protein. The table lists hundreds of thousands of distinct CDR3 sequences, over 45% of them singletons, with about 20% in the top ten. The sequence derives from a man aged 25-40 years in good health. Sequencing was done on a sample of blood. The chain combines TRBV29-1 with TRBJ2-1; 12 bases are shared with TRBD2. The J call could be wrong; TRBJ2-7 is a better fit for the DNA end. CDR3: CSVAPLAGGYNEQYF. The CDR3 DNA reads TGCAGCGTTGCACCTCTAGCGGGAGGGTACAATGAGCAGTACTTC.